Sequencing of this TCR beta chain was carried out in a study of technical replicates of blood from a handful of donors. Trimming removed 3 bases from V and 4 bases from J, with 8 bases in between. Germline V CDR1 and CDR2: MNHEY, SMNVEV (reference sequence). The CDR3 is 13 amino acids. Measured with immunoSEQ multiplex PCR; TCRdb has only the in-frame clones, and not every one. This sample has about 94,000 clones, with more than 90% found just once. This clonotype was obtained from a human donor in good health. The sample taken for sequencing was T cells isolated from PBMCs. The genes are TRBV27 and TRBJ2-3, with D unclear. CDR3 DNA: TGTGCCAGCAGTTTTGGGCAGGCAGATACGCAGTATTTT. Protein: CASSFGQADTQYF.